The entry below gives a single TCR beta chain sequence along with its context. Drawing of peripheral blood yielded about 10 milliliters from each donor. These data originate in a study of blood T cells in healthy people across ages. A J-beta primer mix and a sample-barcoded 5' primer were used in a second PCR of about 7 to 12 cycles. Using its own MiXCR run on the 5' RACE reads, TCRdb lists one record per CDR3 protein. The top ten clones hold under 30% of a sample with fewer than 2 million distinct CDR3 sequences, more than 35% of them seen once. The source material was blood. The receptor was isolated from a human donor in good health.

The CDR3 is CASSQEGHPIYEQYF. The CDR3 nucleotides are TGCGCCAGCAGCCAAGAGGGACACCCAATCTACGAGCAGTACTTC. The rearrangement joins TRBV4-3 to TRBJ2-7; a weak D match, TRBD1 (6 bases). Trimming shortened V by 0 bases and J by 3 bases, and 12 bases separated the two germline ends. CDR1 is LGHNA and CDR2 is YSLEER in the germline V gene. The CDR3 totals 15 residues.